The subject of this entry is one TCR beta chain. The table came from immunoSEQ multiplex PCR; TCRdb's copy has only in-frame clones and leaves some out. The sample holds about 75,000 clones, around nine tenths seen once. The V segment lost 7 bases and the J segment 1 base; nucleotides outside the gene matches: 3. The CDR3 consists of 12 residues. Germline-derived CDR1 and CDR2 are SQVTM and ANQGSEA. The sample belongs to a study of blood T cell repertoires in COVID-19. Study in general: Acute and convalescent COVID-19 specimens originated in the United States, Italy and Spain. Nucleic acid was either cDNA or gDNA, and it came from T cells, B-cell-depleted T cells, or PBMCs.

This sequence was found in a human donor in a cohort sampled during active COVID-19. This chain uses TRBV29-1 with TRBJ2-7; 8 bases fit TRBD1. The sequenced sample consisted of peripheral blood. Written as DNA, the CDR3 is TGCAGCGCATGGGACAGGTCCTACGAGCAGTACTTC. It specifies CSAWDRSYEQYF.